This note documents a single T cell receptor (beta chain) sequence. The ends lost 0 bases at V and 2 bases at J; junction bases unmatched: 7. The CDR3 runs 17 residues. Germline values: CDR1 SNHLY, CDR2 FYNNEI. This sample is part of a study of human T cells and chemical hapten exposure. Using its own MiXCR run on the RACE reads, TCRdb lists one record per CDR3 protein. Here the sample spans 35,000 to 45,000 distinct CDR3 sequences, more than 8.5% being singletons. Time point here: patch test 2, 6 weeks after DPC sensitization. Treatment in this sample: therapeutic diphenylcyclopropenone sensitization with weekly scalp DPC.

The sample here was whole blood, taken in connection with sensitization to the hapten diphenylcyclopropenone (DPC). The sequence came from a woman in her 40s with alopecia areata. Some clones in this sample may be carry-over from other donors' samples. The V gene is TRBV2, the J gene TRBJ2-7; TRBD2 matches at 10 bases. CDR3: CASSEAIGLAAAYEQYF. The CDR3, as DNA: TGTGCCAGCAGTGAAGCAATAGGACTAGCGGCGGCCTACGAGCAGTACTTC.